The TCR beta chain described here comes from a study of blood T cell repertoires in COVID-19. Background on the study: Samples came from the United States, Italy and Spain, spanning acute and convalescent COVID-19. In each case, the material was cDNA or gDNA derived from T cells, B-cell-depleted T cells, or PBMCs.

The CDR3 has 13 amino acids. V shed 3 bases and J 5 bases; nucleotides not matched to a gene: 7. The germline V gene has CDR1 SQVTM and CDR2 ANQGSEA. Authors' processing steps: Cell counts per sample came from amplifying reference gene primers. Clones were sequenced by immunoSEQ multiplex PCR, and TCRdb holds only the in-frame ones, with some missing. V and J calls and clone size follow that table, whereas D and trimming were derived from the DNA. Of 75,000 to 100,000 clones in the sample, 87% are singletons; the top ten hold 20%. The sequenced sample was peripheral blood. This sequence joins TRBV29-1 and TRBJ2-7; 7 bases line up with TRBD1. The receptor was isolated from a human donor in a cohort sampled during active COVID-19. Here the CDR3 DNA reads TGCAGCGTTGACGATGGGGGACAGAACGAGCAGTACTTC. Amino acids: CSVDDGGQNEQYF.